The 27 T cell receptor beta chains presented below share a single source sample, sequenced in a study of fetal regulatory T cell absence and autoimmunity. Libraries were prepared by immunoSEQ multiplex PCR; TCRdb keeps only in-frame clonotypes and omits some of them. The sample records about 95,000 clones, 72% being singletons. The sequenced material came from pancreas tissue. These receptor sequences come from a male donor with IPEX syndrome.

The genes are TRBV4-3 and TRBJ2-7; the match to TRBD1 covers 8 bases. Losses at the gene ends were 4 bases for V and 7 bases for J; bases not matched to a gene: 27. The CDR3 covers 20 residues. In germline, CDR1 is LGHNA, CDR2 YSLEER. Here the CDR3 reads CASSRGGWLTSGYRGEEQYF. The DNA of the CDR3 is TGCGCCAGCAGCCGAGGCGGATGGTTGACGTCTGGCTACAGGGGGGAAGAGCAGTACTTC.

The CDR3, as DNA: TGTGCCAGCAGCTTAGGGGAACAAGGCTACACCTTC. This sequence encodes CASSLGEQGYTF. The genes are TRBV5-6 and TRBJ1-2; tentatively, D is TRBD1 (5 bases). Germline assignment: CDR1 SGHDT and CDR2 YYEEEE. The CDR3 length is 12 residues. V shed 2 bases and J shed 8 bases, with 10 bases lying between them.

The chain uses TRBV10-3 and TRBJ2-1, with 13 bases lining up with TRBD2. There are 14 residues in the CDR3. V gave up 7 bases and J gave up 8 bases; unmatched junction bases: 5. Germline CDR1 ENHRY, CDR2 SYGVKD. CDR3 loop: CAITRTSGGDEQFF. CDR3 DNA sequence: TGTGCCATCACTAGGACTAGCGGGGGTGATGAGCAGTTCTTC.

The gene calls are TRBV5-1 and TRBJ2-3; D assignment may be TRBD1 or TRBD2 (5 bases each). The CDR3 contains 15 residues. Germline V CDR1 and CDR2: SGHRS, YFSETQ. Trimming shortened V by 0 bases and J by 4 bases, and 12 bases separated the two germline ends. The CDR3 DNA is TGCGCCAGCAGCTTGGGTTTAGGGGAGCCAGATACGCAGTATTTT. Protein: CASSLGLGEPDTQYF.

The V and J genes are TRBV5-5 and TRBJ1-5; D not resolved. This CDR3 contains 15 residues. Germline lookup yields CDR1 SGHKS and CDR2 YYEKEE (reference sequence). Trimming removed 4 bases from V and 0 bases from J, with 11 bases in between. Here the CDR3 DNA reads TGTGCCAGCAGCCTCAGAATAGATAGCAATCAGCCCCAGCATTTT. Protein: CASSLRIDSNQPQHF.

This clone has more than one count but fewer than ten. V and J are TRBV30 and TRBJ1-2, with D hard to call. The CDR3 is 16 amino acids. The V gene's germline CDR1 is GTSNPN and CDR2 SVGIG (reference sequence). Trimming cost V 0 bases and J 0 bases, with 14 bases left between them. For the CDR3, the DNA is TGTGCCTGGAGTGTATGGCCCAGCGATTCTAACTATGGCTACACCTTC. Its translation: CAWSVWPSDSNYGYTF.

The V gene is TRBV6-1, the J gene TRBJ1-5, with unresolved D. Germline CDR1 and CDR2: MNHNS and SASEGT. V dropped 2 bases and J dropped 2 bases, with 10 bases sitting between them. This CDR3 contains 15 residues. The chain's CDR3 is CASSEPGFGNQPQHF. The CDR3 coding sequence is TGTGCCAGCAGTGAACCTGGATTTGGCAATCAGCCCCAGCATTTT.

This clone was counted between two and nine times. The J gene is TRBJ2-5, the V gene TRBV27; D unresolved. The germline CDR1 and CDR2 sequences are MNHEY and SMNVEV (reference sequence). Trimming cost V 2 bases and J 9 bases, with 13 bases left between them. CDR3 size: 13 residues. The CDR3 is CASSLRTLSAQYF. The CDR3 DNA reads TGTGCCAGCAGTTTAAGAACACTCTCGGCCCAGTACTTC.

The gene calls are TRBV4-1 and TRBJ1-3; D ambiguous. Germline CDR1 reads MGHRA; CDR2 reads YSYEKL. The CDR3 consists of 18 residues. The V end was cut by 0 bases, the J end by 0 bases, with 15 bases between. CDR3 sequence reads: CASSQDPGWQSSGNTIYF. CDR3 sequence (DNA): TGCGCCAGCAGCCAAGATCCCGGATGGCAATCCTCTGGAAACACCATATATTTT.

The chain is built from TRBV9 and TRBJ1-6; TRBD1 matches at 7 bases. Germline V CDR1 and CDR2: SGDLS, YYNGEE. The CDR3 has 14 residues. The junction had 0 bases not matched to a gene; V was cut back by 3 bases and J by 3 bases. The CDR3 sequence: CASSAGGYNSPLHF. In nucleotides, the CDR3 is TGTGCCAGCAGCGCAGGGGGCTATAATTCACCCCTCCACTTT.

Comments on this clone: An end of the junction differs from the germline gene, which may be a read error. The rearrangement links TRBV4-1 to TRBJ1-2; 7 positions agree with TRBD1. The CDR3 length is 12 residues. In germline, CDR1 is MGHRA, CDR2 YSYEKL. CDR3 loop: CASSRTGAGYTF. The DNA of the CDR3 is TGTGCCAGCAGCCGCACAGGGGCCGGCTACACCTTC.

The chain joins TRBV29-1 to TRBJ2-1; the D gene could be TRBD1 or TRBD2 (5 bases each). This CDR3 has 11 amino acids. CDR1 is SQVTM and CDR2 is ANQGSEA in the germline V gene. With 4 bases removed from V and 10 bases from J, the gap between germline ends came to 11 bases. The CDR3 spells CSVGGMREQFF. CDR3 sequence (DNA): TGCAGCGTTGGGGGGATGCGGGAGCAGTTCTTC.

This clone was counted only a few times. This chain connects TRBV4-3 to TRBJ2-7; tentatively, D is TRBD1 or TRBD2 (6 bases each). V lost 0 bases and J 3 bases, leaving 18 bases between the germline ends. This CDR3 spans 17 amino acids. CDR1 is LGHNA and CDR2 is YSLEER in the germline V gene. Here the CDR3 reads CASSQEGWGAENYEQYF. DNA for the CDR3: TGCGCCAGCAGCCAAGAGGGGTGGGGGGCTGAGAACTACGAGCAGTACTTC.

V and J are TRBV6-6 and TRBJ2-1; TRBD2 aligns across 8 bases. CDR3 length equals 14 residues. Germline CDR1 and CDR2: MNHNY and SVGAGI (reference sequence). J lost 8 bases, V lost 2 bases, and 5 bases had no gene match. The CDR3 sequence: CASSYRGGRDEQFF. CDR3 sequence (DNA): TGTGCCAGCAGTTACCGGGGGGGCCGGGATGAGCAGTTCTTC.

To note about this clone: Different DNA sequences within this sample yield the same CDR3. The rearrangement links TRBV7-9 to TRBJ1-6; D remains ambiguous. Germline-derived CDR1 and CDR2 are SEHNR and FQNEAQ (reference sequence). V lost 1 base and J 4 bases, leaving 2 bases between the germline ends. The CDR3 has 13 amino acids. CDR3 DNA sequence: TGTGCCAGCAGCTTAGGGTATAATTCACCCCTCCACTTT. Translated, it gives CASSLGYNSPLHF.

V is TRBV4-1 and J is TRBJ2-3; D ambiguous. The CDR3 is 15 residues long. Germline V gives CDR1 MGHRA, CDR2 YSYEKL. V dropped 0 bases and J dropped 1 base, with 8 bases sitting between them. The CDR3 region has the DNA TGCGCCAGCAGCCAAGATGCCAAACGCACAGATACGCAGTATTTT. It translates to CASSQDAKRTDTQYF.

The chain uses TRBV10-3 and TRBJ2-3, with 9 bases that match TRBD1. V gave up 4 bases and J gave up 4 bases; unmatched junction bases: 9. CDR1 is ENHRY, CDR2 SYGVKD, per germline. The CDR3 sequence is 16 residues long. CDR3 sequence reads: CAISGRDREAADTQYF. The CDR3 DNA follows: TGTGCCATCAGTGGTAGGGACAGGGAAGCCGCAGATACGCAGTATTTT.

The chain joins TRBV7-9 to TRBJ2-2; D might be TRBD2 (5 bases). This CDR3 is 12 amino acids long. The germline V gene has CDR1 SEHNR and CDR2 FQNEAQ (reference sequence). The CDR3 DNA follows: TGTGCTCTTCCCCGGGGAACCGGGGAGCTGTTTTTT. Protein: CALPRGTGELFF.

The chain couples TRBV5-1 to TRBJ2-7; D is undetermined. Germline V CDR1 and CDR2: SGHRS, YFSETQ. CDR3 length: 15 residues. Trimming removed 3 bases from V and 6 bases from J, with 19 bases in between. The CDR3 is CASSSSGLASSEQYF. The CDR3 DNA reads as TGCGCCAGCAGCTCATCCGGGTTAGCCTCAAGCGAGCAGTACTTC.

This sequence joins TRBV29-1 and TRBJ1-3, with 9 bases matching TRBD1. Germline V gene data show CDR1 as SQVTM and CDR2 as ANQGSEA. The CDR3 contains 15 residues. V was clipped by 6 bases and J by 3 bases; unmatched bases: 9. DNA of the CDR3: TGCAGCGTGTTGTTTACAGGGGGCCATGGAAACACCATATATTTT. The encoded protein is CSVLFTGGHGNTIYF.

DNA for the CDR3: TGTGCCAGCAGCCCTGTAAGATATACTAGCGGGAGGGGCGAGACCCAGTACTTC. Residues: CASSPVRYTSGRGETQYF. The chain combines TRBV7-8 with TRBJ2-5; 13 nucleotides align to TRBD2. The CDR3 extends over 18 amino acids. Germline CDR1 reads SGHVS; CDR2 reads FQNEAQ. The V and J ends lost 5 bases and 5 bases, in that order; junction bases with no gene match: 14.

V is TRBV15 and J is TRBJ2-5; tentatively, D is TRBD1 (6 bases). V was clipped by 0 bases and J by 0 bases, with 14 bases between them. Per the germline V gene, CDR1 is LNHNV and CDR2 is YYDKDF (reference sequence). This CDR3 spans 17 amino acids. The DNA of the CDR3 is TGTGCCACCAGCAGAGAGGATTGGGACATGTACCAAGAGACCCAGTACTTC. It translates to CATSREDWDMYQETQYF. The full variable domain, its missing parts supplied by reference TRBV15 and TRBJ2-5, is DAMVIQNPRYQVTQFGKPVTLSCSQTLNHNVMYWYQQKSSQAPKLLFHYYDKDFNNEADTPDNFQSRRPNTSFCFLDIRSPGLGDTAMYLCATSREDWDMYQETQYFGPGTRLLVL.

The rearrangement links TRBV10-1 to TRBJ2-7; 9 bases agree with TRBD2. CDR3 length equals 19 residues. V shed 1 base, J shed 0 bases, and the junction held 13 bases outside the gene matches. Germline V gene sequence: CDR1 WNHNN, CDR2 SYGVQD (reference sequence). The CDR3 spells CASSEYRGSGRTYSYEQYF. CDR3 sequence (DNA): TGCGCCAGCAGTGAGTACCGGGGTAGCGGGAGAACGTACTCCTACGAGCAGTACTTC.

CDR3 sequence (DNA): TGCGCCAGCAGCTTAAACACTGAGCAGTTCTTC. It yields the protein CASSLNTEQFF. The rearrangement links TRBV5-1 to TRBJ2-1; D is uncertain. From germline, CDR1 is SGHRS and CDR2 YFSETQ. CDR3 length equals 11 residues. V was cut by 2 bases and J by 9 bases, with 6 bases left in between.

This CDR3 reads CASSIVGTGFDEQYF. Here the CDR3 DNA reads TGTGCCAGTAGTATAGTCGGGACAGGGTTCGACGAGCAGTACTTC. The gene calls are TRBV19 and TRBJ2-7; 9 positions match TRBD1. The germline CDR1 and CDR2 sequences are LNHDA and SQIVND (reference sequence). The CDR3 consists of 15 residues. The V segment lost 1 base and the J segment 5 bases; nucleotides outside the gene matches: 6.

The chain recombines TRBV5-8 with TRBJ1-5; unclear D gene. There are 13 residues in the CDR3. V dropped 4 bases and J dropped 0 bases, with 5 bases sitting between them. Germline V lookup: CDR1 SGHTS, CDR2 YDEGEE. CDR3 region: CASSQYSNQPQHF. CDR3 bases: TGTGCCAGCAGCCAGTATAGCAATCAGCCCCAGCATTTT. Full variable domain (remainder filled in from reference TRBV5-8 and TRBJ1-5): EAGVTQSPTHLIKTRGQQATLRCSPISGHTSVYWYQQALGLGLQFLLWYDEGEERNRGNFPPRFSGRQFPNYSSELNVNALELEDSALYLCASSQYSNQPQHFGDGTRLSIL.

V gene TRBV4-1 combines with J gene TRBJ1-6; D call uncertain. Trimming took off 2 bases at V and 10 bases at J, with 9 bases between the two ends. This CDR3 has 13 residues. Per the germline V gene, CDR1 is MGHRA and CDR2 is YSYEKL. The CDR3 DNA is TGCGCCAGCAGCCAAAAAGCGACGTCACCCCTCCACTTT. It specifies CASSQKATSPLHF.